This TCR beta chain came from a study of shared clonotypes between healthy human individuals (dated by TCRdb to 2018 to 2020). Some background on the complete study: A few men and a couple of women, aged 18 to 49 years, made up the cohort. The study deeply sequenced blood TCR repertoires of five healthy adults to estimate repertoire size and the extent of clonotype sharing between individuals. For each donor, three plates each were used for CD4 naive and CD4 memory, two plates were used for CD8 naive, and one plate was used for CD8 memory. Each donor's leukapheresis produced roughly between roughly 0.9 and 8.9 billion PBMCs. To increase sequencing depth and limit assay-specific biases, different laboratories used diverse techniques to prepare libraries and sequence TCR repertoires.

The CDR3 starts with the cysteine, ends with the phenylalanine, and has 14 residues. Only the CDR3 DNA stays, 42 bases, in frame from base 1. V is clipped by 4 bases and J by 4 bases, and the sequence between their germline boundaries is 16 bases long. CDR1 GTSNPN and CDR2 SVGIG are derived from the germline V gene (reference sequence). About this clone: No antigen is known for it. No qualities accompany the bases; no much larger clone lies one base away.

CD8 naive samples were obtained by positive selection for CCR7 among CD45RO-negative cells, yielding a CD45RA+CCR7+ population from which TemRA cells were excluded. The donors were healthy, HIV-negative adults with no recently reported acute infections or vaccinations. All donors were Caucasian adults living in Nashville, Tennessee, USA. Blood was collected by leukapheresis, and PBMCs were isolated by Ficoll-Histopaque density gradient centrifugation and then cryopreserved in liquid nitrogen vapor phase. Analytical flow cytometry was used to check the purity and quantity of every magnetically sorted T cell population. Each sorted fraction had its genomic DNA isolated and then quantified by UV absorbance on a Nanodrop 2000c. What the authors observed across the whole study: Only blood was sampled, and tissue TCR repertoires likely differ from those in blood. Pairwise subsampling led to the expectation that sequencing depth would affect the degree of clonotype sharing among donors. Sharing across a few donors was observed for approximately 4.6% of naive CD4, 3% to 3.5% of naive CD8, over 2% of memory CD4, and roughly 0.43% of memory CD8 clonotypes. Higher generation probabilities were observed for clonotypes shared by all four sorted-subset donors than for non-shared clonotypes. Naive subsets generally had larger estimated clonotype richness than memory subsets did. The genetic and exposure-history diversity represented was limited by the small number of donors. Even with the large sequencing depth, rarefaction of the sorted-subset datasets indicated that sequencing was incomplete.

Using the deep immunoSEQ assay, TCR CDR3 regions were amplified from genomic DNA by multiplex PCR. Extracted genomic DNA from each cell subset was spread evenly across all wells of several immunoSEQ 96-well plates, with each plate serving as a replicate. For sorted subsets, around 0.2 ug genomic DNA, equal to approximately 30,000 T cell genomes, was loaded into each replicate PCR. Purified libraries were quantified with a Qubit 3.0 fluorometer, sized on a Bioanalyzer 2100, and re-quantified with the KAPA Library Quantification kit. Each immunoSEQ 96-well plate was sequenced on its own single-read 150-cycle Illumina NextSeq 550 flow cell. As for how the authors treated the data: Because the immunoSEQ output held only junctional sequences and lacked quality scores, the filtering could not match the filtering applied to full-length reads. To assign V/J genes and CDR3, sequences were annotated using PyIR, a Python wrapper for IgBLAST v1.9, with IMGT germline references. Reads were removed for weak V/J assignments (E-value above 1e-6), missing CDR3, stop codons, out-of-frame junctions, or ambiguous translated residues. V3J clonotypes were defined as sequences sharing the same inferred V gene, J gene, and CDR3 amino acid sequence. Percentage overlap between repertoires was calculated by dividing the number of shared unique clonotypes by the size of the smaller repertoire. Three approaches were used to assess repertoire richness: RTK rarefaction, the Chao1 estimator, and Recon v2.1 estimates of unobserved clonotypes. For all TCRbeta clonotypes obtained by the gDNA method from a few donors, generation probabilities were computed with OLGA. Sourced from immuneACCESS, this table was stored by TCRdb with only in-frame sequences that have V and J called. A share of the clones is absent; for the studies checked, an unresolved V gene accounts for under half, and the remainder has no known explanation. V and J calls and clone size are copied from that table; D and trimming were computed from the DNA. The sample table contains about 2.1 million clones; only one count was recorded for around 95% of them. Of the sample, over 1.5% falls within the top ten clones.

This sequence uses TRBV30 and TRBJ1-2; D gene: possibly TRBD1, on 5 matching bases. The source is a man aged 18 to 35 in good health. Some clones in this sample may be carry-over from other donors' samples. Specimen: naive CD8+ T cells from PBMCs. The cell subset or site label, read with the paper, signifies: CD45RA+CCR7+. This receptor has the CDR3 CAWISDTFPYGYTF. The sequence in DNA is TGTGCCTGGATTTCGGACACCTTCCCCTATGGCTACACCTTC.